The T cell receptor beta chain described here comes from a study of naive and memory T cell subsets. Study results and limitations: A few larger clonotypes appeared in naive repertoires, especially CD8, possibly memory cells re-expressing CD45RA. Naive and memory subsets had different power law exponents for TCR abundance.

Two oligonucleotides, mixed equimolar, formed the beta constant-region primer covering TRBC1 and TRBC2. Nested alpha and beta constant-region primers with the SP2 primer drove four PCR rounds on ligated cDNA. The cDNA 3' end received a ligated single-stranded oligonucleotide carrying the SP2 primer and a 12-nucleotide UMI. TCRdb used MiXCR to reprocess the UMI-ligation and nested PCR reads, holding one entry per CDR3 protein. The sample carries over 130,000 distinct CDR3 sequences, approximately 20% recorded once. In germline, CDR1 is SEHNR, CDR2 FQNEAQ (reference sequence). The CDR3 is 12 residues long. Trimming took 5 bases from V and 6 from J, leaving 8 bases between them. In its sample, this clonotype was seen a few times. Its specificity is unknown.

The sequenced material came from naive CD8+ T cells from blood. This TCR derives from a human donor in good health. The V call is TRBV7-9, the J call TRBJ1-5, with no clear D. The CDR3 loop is CASSPDTQPQHF. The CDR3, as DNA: TGTGCCAGCAGCCCTGATACTCAGCCCCAGCATTTT.